This TCR beta chain was documented in a study of cytomegalovirus exposure and HLA in healthy donors. With 2 bases removed from V and 3 bases from J, the gap between germline ends came to 7 bases. Germline assignment: CDR1 MNHEY and CDR2 SVGAGI. The CDR3 is 13 amino acids. PCR employed 60 Vbeta and 13 Jbeta primers. Data came from immunoSEQ multiplex PCR; TCRdb stores just in-frame clones and leaves some out. The sample consists of 130,000 or so clones, about 81% of them appearing once. The source of this sequence is a man aged 35 to 55 in good health and CMV-seronegative. The rearrangement uses TRBV6-5 and TRBJ2-5; maybe TRBD2 (6 bases). Sequencing used PBMCs. The CDR3 spells CASSYGGKETQYF. DNA for the CDR3: TGTGCCAGCAGTTACGGCGGGAAAGAGACCCAGTACTTC.